This T cell receptor (beta chain) derives from a study of response to subunit inactivated influenza vaccine. Trimming left V 1 base short and J 3 bases short, with 11 bases between. Germline lookup yields CDR1 SGDLS and CDR2 YYNGEE. The CDR3 runs to 15 residues. TCRdb reprocessed the RT-PCR reads with MiXCR, giving one entry per CDR3 protein. The sample has about 800,000 distinct CDR3 sequences, 21% seen once; the top ten hold roughly a tenth. This receptor was obtained from a man between 50 and 59 years old who received an inactivated influenza vaccine. The chain uses TRBV9 and TRBJ2-1, with D possibly being TRBD1 (5 bases). This specimen consisted of PBMCs from blood, obtained roughly 5 days after vaccination. CDR3: CASSVFDSDYNEQFF. For the CDR3, the DNA is TGTGCCAGCAGCGTATTCGACAGTGACTACAATGAGCAGTTCTTC.